This TCR beta chain was sequenced during a study of cytomegalovirus exposure and HLA in healthy donors. CDR1 is SGHVS, CDR2 FQNEAQ, per germline. This CDR3 comprises 14 residues. Trimming removed 5 bases at V and 1 base at J, with 11 bases between. In the PCR, 60 Vbeta and 13 Jbeta primers were used. Sequenced by immunoSEQ multiplex PCR; TCRdb stores in-frame clones only, minus some. The table records 150,000 or so clones, 80% to 90% of them present only once. This sequence joins TRBV7-8 and TRBJ2-5, with D unclear. This TCR derives from a man aged 50-60 years in good health and CMV-seropositive. Sequenced: PBMCs. CDR3 loop: CASSPDFGQETQYF. The CDR3 DNA sequence: TGTGCCAGCAGCCCCGACTTTGGCCAAGAGACCCAGTACTTC.